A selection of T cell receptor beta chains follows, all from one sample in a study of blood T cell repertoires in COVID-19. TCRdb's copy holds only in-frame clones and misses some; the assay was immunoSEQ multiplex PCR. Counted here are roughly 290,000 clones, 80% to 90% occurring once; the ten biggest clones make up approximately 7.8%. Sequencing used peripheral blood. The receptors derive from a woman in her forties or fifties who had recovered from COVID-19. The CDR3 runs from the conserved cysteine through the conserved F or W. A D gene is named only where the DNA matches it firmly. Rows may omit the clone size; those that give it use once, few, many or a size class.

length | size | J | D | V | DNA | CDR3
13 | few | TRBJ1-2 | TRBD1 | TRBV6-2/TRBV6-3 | TGTGCCAGCAGTGACAGGGGGATCTATGGCTACACCTTC | CASSDRGIYGYTF
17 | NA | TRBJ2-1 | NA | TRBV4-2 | TGTGCCAGCAGCCAAGAGCCTCCCCGGGGCTCCTACAATGAGCAGTTCTTC | CASSQEPPRGSYNEQFF
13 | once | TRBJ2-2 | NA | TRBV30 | TGTGCCTGGCACAGGGTTATGACCGGGGAGCTGTTTTTT | CAWHRVMTGELFF
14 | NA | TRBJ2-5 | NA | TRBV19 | TGTGCCAGTAGTATATCCCCCCAGGGAGAGACCCAGTACTTC | CASSISPQGETQYF
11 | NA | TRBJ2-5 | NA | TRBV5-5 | TGTGCCAGCAGCCCTACAGGGACCCAGTACTTC | CASSPTGTQYF
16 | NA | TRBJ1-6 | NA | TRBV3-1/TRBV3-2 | TGTGCCAGCAGCCAATCGAGAACCTCCTATAATTCACCCCTCCACTTT | CASSQSRTSYNSPLHF
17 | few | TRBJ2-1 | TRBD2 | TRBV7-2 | TGTGCCAGCAGCTTACGATCTAGCGGGATTGTCTACAATGAGCAGTTCTTC | CASSLRSSGIVYNEQFF
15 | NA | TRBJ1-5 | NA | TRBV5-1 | TGCGCCAGCAGCCCCGGGGACATTCCCAATCAGCCCCAGCATTTT | CASSPGDIPNQPQHF
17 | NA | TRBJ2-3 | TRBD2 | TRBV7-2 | TGTGCCAGCAGCATCACGGCTAGCGGGATGGGCACAGATACGCAGTATTTT | CASSITASGMGTDTQYF
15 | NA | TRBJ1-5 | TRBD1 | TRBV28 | TGTGCCAGCCGACGAGACAGGGTTGGCAATCAGCCCCAGCATTTT | CASRRDRVGNQPQHF
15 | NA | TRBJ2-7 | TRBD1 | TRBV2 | TGTGCCAGCAGTGGGGGGACAGGGTCTGTGTACGAGCAGTACTTC | CASSGGTGSVYEQYF
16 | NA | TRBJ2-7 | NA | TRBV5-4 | TGTGCCAGCAGCTTGGATCGAGGGCAGCGGGCCTACGAGCAGTACTTC | CASSLDRGQRAYEQYF
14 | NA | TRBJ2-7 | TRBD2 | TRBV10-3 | TGTGCCACGGGGGAGGAGCGGGAGGGCTACGAGCAGTACTTC | CATGEEREGYEQYF
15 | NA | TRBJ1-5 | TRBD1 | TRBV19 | TGTGCCAGTAGCCCAACAGGGGTGGTATGGCAGCCCCAGCATTTT | CASSPTGVVWQPQHF
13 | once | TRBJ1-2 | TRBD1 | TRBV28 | TGTGCCAGCAGGCCGACAGGGGAGAAGGGCTACACCTTC | CASRPTGEKGYTF
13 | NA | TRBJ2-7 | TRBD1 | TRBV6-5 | TGTGCCAGTAACAGGGGAATGGGCTACGAGCAGTACTTC | CASNRGMGYEQYF
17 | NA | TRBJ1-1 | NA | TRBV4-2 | TGTGCCAGCAGCCAATCATCTGCCCCAGGGTTGGACACTGAAGCTTTCTTT | CASSQSSAPGLDTEAFF
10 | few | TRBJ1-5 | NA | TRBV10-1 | TGCGCCAGTTACCGGCAGCCCCAGCATTTT | CASYRQPQHF
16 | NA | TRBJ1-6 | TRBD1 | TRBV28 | TGTGCCAGCAGCCGAGGCCAGGGGGTAGTTAATTCACCCCTCCACTTT | CASSRGQGVVNSPLHF
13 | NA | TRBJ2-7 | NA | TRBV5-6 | TGTGCCAGCAGCTTGGCTGGAGACCTCGAGCAGTACTTC | CASSLAGDLEQYF
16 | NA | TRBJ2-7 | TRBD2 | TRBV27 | TGTGCCAGCAGTTTAATAGGCACTAGCGGCCTCTACGAGCAGTACTTC | CASSLIGTSGLYEQYF
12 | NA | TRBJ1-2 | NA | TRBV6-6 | TGTGCCAGCATTGGACAGAGCTATGGCTACACCTTC | CASIGQSYGYTF
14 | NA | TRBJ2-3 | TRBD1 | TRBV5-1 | TGCGCCAGCAGCCTAGGACAGGGGAAGGATACGCAGTATTTT | CASSLGQGKDTQYF
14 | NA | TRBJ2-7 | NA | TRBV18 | TGTGCCAGCTCACCAGCAGGGCAGCCATACGAGCAGTACTTC | CASSPAGQPYEQYF
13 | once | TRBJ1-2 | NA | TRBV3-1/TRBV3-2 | TGTGCCAGCAGCCCTGACAGGCGTACCAACTACACCTTC | CASSPDRRTNYTF
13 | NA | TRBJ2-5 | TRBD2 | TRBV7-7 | TGTTGCGCGACTAGCGGGAGGCAAGAGACCCAGTACTTC | CCATSGRQETQYF
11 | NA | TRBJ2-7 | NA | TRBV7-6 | TGTGCCAGCAGCTCAGGTGGCGAGCAGTACTTC | CASSSGGEQYF
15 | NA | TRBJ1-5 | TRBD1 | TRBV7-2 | TGTGCCAGCAGCTTGGGGACAGGGCGGCATCAGCCCCAGCATTTT | CASSLGTGRHQPQHF
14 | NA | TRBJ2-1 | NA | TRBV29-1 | TGCAGCGTATGGGGGCGCGCAGTCTACAATGAGCAGTTCTTC | CSVWGRAVYNEQFF
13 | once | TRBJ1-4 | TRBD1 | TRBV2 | TGTGCCAGCCGGGACAGTCTTTTGGAAAAACTGTTTTTT | CASRDSLLEKLFF
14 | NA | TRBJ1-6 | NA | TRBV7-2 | TGTGCCAGCAGCTTAGAGAGGGCCCGGTCACCCCTCCACTTT | CASSLERARSPLHF
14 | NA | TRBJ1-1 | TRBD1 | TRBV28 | TGTGCCAGCAGGAGGGGACAGACGAACACTGAAGCTTTCTTT | CASRRGQTNTEAFF
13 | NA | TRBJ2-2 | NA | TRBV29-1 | TGCAGCGTTGATCGACAGTCCACCGGGGAGCTGTTTTTT | CSVDRQSTGELFF
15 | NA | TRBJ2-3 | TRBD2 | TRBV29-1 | TGCAGCGTTGAAGGAGGCGGGAGCATCGCCTATACGCAGTATTTT | CSVEGGGSIAYTQYF
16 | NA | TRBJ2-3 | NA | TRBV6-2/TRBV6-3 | TGTGCCAGCAGTTACGAGAAGGGGTCTAGCACAGATACGCAGTATTTT | CASSYEKGSSTDTQYF
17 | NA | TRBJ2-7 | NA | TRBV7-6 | TGTGCCAGCAGCTCAATAGCTTATCGGGCAGGGACCTACGAGCAGTACTTC | CASSSIAYRAGTYEQYF
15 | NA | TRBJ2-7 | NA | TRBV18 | TGTGCCAGCTCACCGCAGACAGTTTCACGCTACGAGCAGTACTTC | CASSPQTVSRYEQYF
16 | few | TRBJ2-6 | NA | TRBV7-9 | TGTGCCAGCAGCTCTGAAGGGGGCTCTGGGGCCAACGTCCTGACTTTC | CASSSEGGSGANVLTF
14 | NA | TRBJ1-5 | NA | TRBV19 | TGTGCCAGTAGTACCCCCGAGGGTTGGGAGCCCCAGCATTTT | CASSTPEGWEPQHF
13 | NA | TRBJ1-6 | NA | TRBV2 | TGTGCCAGCAGTGAAGAGAGGAGTTCACCCCTCCACTTT | CASSEERSSPLHF
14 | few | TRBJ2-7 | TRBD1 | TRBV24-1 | TGTGCCACCAGTCCGGGACAGGGGGGTTACGAGCAGTACTTC | CATSPGQGGYEQYF
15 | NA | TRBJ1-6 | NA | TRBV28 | TGTGCCAGCAGTGGGATGACAGATTATAATTCACCCCTCCACTTT | CASSGMTDYNSPLHF
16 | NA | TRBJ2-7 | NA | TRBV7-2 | TGTGCCAGCAGCGGCGGAGTCGTGGGTCTTGTCTACGAGCAGTACTTC | CASSGGVVGLVYEQYF
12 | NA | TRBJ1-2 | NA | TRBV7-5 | TGTGCCAGAACAATACAGGTTGATGGCTACACCTTC | CARTIQVDGYTF
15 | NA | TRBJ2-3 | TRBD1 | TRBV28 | TGTGCCAGCACCCCCGGGGACAGGGGCACAGATACGCAGTATTTT | CASTPGDRGTDTQYF
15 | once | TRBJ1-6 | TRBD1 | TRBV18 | TGTGCCAGCTCACCCGCGGACAGGAGGAATTCACCCCTCCACTTT | CASSPADRRNSPLHF
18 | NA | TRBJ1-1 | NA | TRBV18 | TGTGCCAGCTCACCACGGATCATGTACGGAGGGGAGAACACTGAAGCTTTCTTT | CASSPRIMYGGENTEAFF
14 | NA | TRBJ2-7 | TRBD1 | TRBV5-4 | TGTGCCAGCAGCCTTCGACAGGGGGTTGAGGAGCAGTACTTC | CASSLRQGVEEQYF
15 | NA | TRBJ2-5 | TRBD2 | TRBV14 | TGTGCCAGCAGTCACAAACTAGCGGACCAAGAGACCCAGTACTTC | CASSHKLADQETQYF
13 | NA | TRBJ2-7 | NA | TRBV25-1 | TGTGCCAGCAGTGATATAAACTCCTACGAGCAGTACTTC | CASSDINSYEQYF
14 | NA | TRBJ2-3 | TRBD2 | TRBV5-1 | TGCGCCAGCAGCTTGGCGGGGGGGGGCGATACGCAGTATTTT | CASSLAGGGDTQYF
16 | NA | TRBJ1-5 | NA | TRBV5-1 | TGCGCCAGCAGCGCGGACGGGGTAGGGAGCAATCAGCCCCAGCATTTT | CASSADGVGSNQPQHF
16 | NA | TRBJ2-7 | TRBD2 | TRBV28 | TGTGCCAGCAGTTCCTCCTATAGCGGGAGGCTCTACGAGCAGTACTTC | CASSSSYSGRLYEQYF
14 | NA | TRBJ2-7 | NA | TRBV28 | TGTGCCAGCAGCCTTGCGGGGTTGTCCTACGAGCAGTACTTC | CASSLAGLSYEQYF
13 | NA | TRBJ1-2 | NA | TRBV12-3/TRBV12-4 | TGTGCCAGCACCATCCGGGGAGAGTATGGCTACACCTTC | CASTIRGEYGYTF
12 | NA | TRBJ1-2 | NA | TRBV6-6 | TGTGCCAGCAAACCGGCTAACTATGGCTACACCTTC | CASKPANYGYTF
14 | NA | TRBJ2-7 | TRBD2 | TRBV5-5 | TGTGCCAGCAGCCCAGCGGGACTGTACTACGAGCAGTACTTC | CASSPAGLYYEQYF
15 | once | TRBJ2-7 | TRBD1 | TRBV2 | TGTGCCAGCAGTAGAGGACAGGGGGCATCCTACGAGCAGTACTTC | CASSRGQGASYEQYF
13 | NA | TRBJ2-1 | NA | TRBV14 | TGTGCCAGCAGCCAAGGGCGGGCCGGAGAGCAGTTCTTC | CASSQGRAGEQFF